Below, 7 T cell receptor beta chains from the same sample are listed, as sequenced in a study of cytomegalovirus exposure and HLA in healthy donors. This PCR relied on a set of 60 Vbeta primers and 13 Jbeta primers. The data were produced by immunoSEQ multiplex PCR, yet TCRdb's version contains in-frame clones alone and is incomplete. There are 150,000 to 200,000 clones in the sample; 81% occur only once, and 1.5% to 2% lies in the top ten. The sample consisted of PBMCs. These receptors all stem from a man aged 18 to 29 in good health and CMV-seronegative.

This clone was observed a handful of times. This rearrangement joins TRBV7-2 to TRBJ1-1; 8 nucleotides line up with TRBD1. V was pared by 5 bases and J by 2 bases, with 10 bases of the junction left unmatched. Germline V gene data show CDR1 as SGHTA and CDR2 as FQGNSA. This CDR3 region has 16 residues. This CDR3 reads CASSLRQGSTNTEAFF. CDR3 nucleotides: TGTGCCAGCAGCCTCAGACAGGGGAGTACTAACACTGAAGCTTTCTTT.

CDR3: CASSYSEDTQYF. In DNA form, the CDR3 reads TGTGCCAGCAGTTACTCAGAGGATACGCAGTATTTT. V is TRBV6-6 and J is TRBJ2-3, with D hard to call. Germline V CDR1 and CDR2: MNHNY, SVGAGI (reference sequence). This CDR3 is 12 amino acids long. Trimming pared 0 bases from V and 6 bases from J, leaving 4 bases between.

The V gene is TRBV4-3, the J gene TRBJ1-2; D is perhaps TRBD1 (6 bases). CDR1 is LGHNA, CDR2 YSLEER, per germline. This CDR3 has 15 residues. Trimming cost V 3 bases and J 4 bases, with 15 bases left between them. DNA for the CDR3: TGCGCCAGCAGCCAGTCCACAACAGGGACCTATGGCTACACCTTC. The encoded protein is CASSQSTTGTYGYTF.

The CDR3 spells CASSLAGLDTGELFF. As DNA, the CDR3 is TGTGCCAGCAGTTTAGCGGGACTGGACACCGGGGAGCTGTTTTTT. This chain links TRBV6-5 with TRBJ2-2; TRBD2 matches at 8 bases. The CDR3 runs 15 residues. Losses at the gene ends were 4 bases for V and 3 bases for J; bases not matched to a gene: 4. Germline V lookup: CDR1 MNHEY, CDR2 SVGAGI.

The chain has TRBV5-8 and TRBJ2-7, with D possibly matching TRBD1 (7 bases). This CDR3 has 13 residues. Germline loops: CDR1 SGHTS, CDR2 YDEGEE. The V gene lost 6 bases and the J gene lost 10 bases, with 20 bases spanning the gap. This chain's CDR3 is CASTLSVRGEQYF. The DNA for the CDR3 is TGTGCCAGCACCCTCTCTGTCAGGGGGGAACAGTACTTC.

The genes are TRBV9 and TRBJ1-1; TRBD1 aligns across 10 bases. Germline lookup yields CDR1 SGDLS and CDR2 YYNGEE. The junction had 14 bases not matched to a gene; V was cut back by 3 bases and J by 6 bases. This CDR3 is built from 17 residues. The CDR3 loop is CASSAHPGTGDEAEAFF. The CDR3 region has the DNA TGTGCCAGCAGCGCCCATCCCGGGACAGGGGATGAGGCTGAAGCTTTCTTT.

This clone showed up just a few times. This rearrangement joins TRBV2 to TRBJ2-3; 7 bases match TRBD1. The CDR3 runs 15 residues. V shed 5 bases, J shed 2 bases, and the junction held 7 bases outside the gene matches. In germline, CDR1 is SNHLY, CDR2 FYNNEI. The CDR3 DNA is TGTGCCAGCAGTAGCCGACAGGGTACCACAGATACGCAGTATTTT. Its translation: CASSSRQGTTDTQYF.